This T cell receptor beta chain was profiled in a study of blood T cell repertoires in COVID-19. Study at large: Acute and convalescent COVID-19 specimens originated in the United States, Italy and Spain. PBMCs, B-cell-depleted T cells, or T cells were the source of the cDNA or gDNA that made up the material.

The CDR3 totals 15 residues. Germline trimming cut 3 bases from V and 6 bases from J; bases unmatched to any gene: 8. Germline loops: CDR1 SGHTA, CDR2 FQGTGA. Sequencing was performed with immunoSEQ multiplex PCR; in TCRdb, only in-frame clones are kept and a portion is missing. Of some 190,000 clones in the sample, roughly 81% were seen once. The clonotype comes from a woman between 70 and 85 years old with active or convalescent COVID-19. Sequencing was performed on peripheral blood. The chain uses TRBV7-3 and TRBJ2-1; 7 positions match TRBD2. CDR3: CASSFNGRKSNEQFF. The CDR3 nucleotides read TGTGCCAGCAGCTTTAACGGGAGGAAGAGCAATGAGCAGTTCTTC.